This T cell receptor beta chain was sequenced for a study of regulatory T cells in long-lasting Graves disease. The time point: newly diagnosed GD, antithyroid drugs for less than 3 months. RNA isolated from PBMCs was used to make the TCR library. This clonotype was observed at least ten times. Losses at the gene ends were 6 bases for V and 3 bases for J; bases not matched to a gene: 14. Per the germline V gene, CDR1 is MNHNS and CDR2 is SASEGT. The CDR3 consists of 16 residues. In building TCR beta libraries, iRepertoire HTBI primers were used together with Arm-PCR of CDR3 regions. Each CDR3 protein gets one entry after TCRdb re-called the multiplex PCR reads with MiXCR. Altogether about 470,000 distinct CDR3 sequences are present, around 15% being singletons, with the ten largest covering 12%. The data were also submitted as part of a second study, on T cells in Graves' hyperthyroidism and ophthalmopathy.

This chain links TRBV6-1 with TRBJ2-7, with TRBD1 matching 7 bases. Here the sequenced sample was peripheral blood mononuclear cells (PBMCs), taken at new diagnosis, from a patient treated with antithyroid drugs. This clonotype was sampled from a man between 35 and 55 years old with Graves disease. CDR3 sequence (DNA): TGTGCCAGCAGCCCGATACCCGGGACAGCGGTCTACGAGCAGTACTTC. This encodes CASSPIPGTAVYEQYF.